Shown below are 27 T cell receptor beta chains from a single sample sequenced in a study of OX40 agonist ivuxolimab in advanced cancers. Clones were read by immunoSEQ multiplex PCR, and TCRdb kept only the in-frame ones, dropping some. The table lists 70,000 to 95,000 clones, just over 85% of them singletons. Specimen: CD4+ or CD8+ T cells sorted from blood, collected in a trial of the OX40 agonist ivuxolimab. The source of these receptors is an adult with an advanced solid tumor such as melanoma, head and neck, liver or kidney cancer.

V is TRBV7-6 and J is TRBJ2-2; D remains unclear. Germline V gene sequence: CDR1 SGHVS, CDR2 FNYEAQ. The CDR3 has 11 residues. Between the trimmed V and J ends, which lost 7 bases and 9 bases, there was a span of 9 bases. The CDR3 DNA is TGTGCCAGCACCACGACCAGGGAGCTGTTTTTT. Protein sequence: CASTTTRELFF. Combining the CDR3 with reference TRBV7-6 and TRBJ2-2 gives the whole variable domain GAGVSQSPRYKVTKRGQDVALRCDPISGHVSLYWYRQALGQGPEFLTYFNYEAQQDKSGLPNDRFSAERPEGSISTLTIQRTEQRDSAMYRCASTTTRELFFGEGSRLTVL.

The chain has TRBV5-4 and TRBJ1-1; the match to TRBD1 covers 8 bases. CDR1 and CDR2 from the germline V gene are SGHNT and YYREEE (reference sequence). V was clipped by 4 bases and J by 1 base; unmatched bases: 6. The CDR3 is made up of 15 amino acids. The CDR3 DNA follows: TGTGCCAGCAGCGGAACCGGGACAGGGAACACTGAAGCTTTCTTT. Protein: CASSGTGTGNTEAFF. Drawing the rest from reference TRBV5-4 and TRBJ1-1, the complete variable domain is ETGVTQSPTHLIKTRGQQVTLRCSSQSGHNTVSWYQQALGQGPQFIFQYYREEENGRGNFPPRFSGLQFPNYSSELNVNALELDDSALYLCASSGTGTGNTEAFFGQGTRLTVV.

This rearrangement joins TRBV6-5 to TRBJ2-3; D is undetermined. The CDR3 covers 16 residues. Per the germline V gene, CDR1 is MNHEY and CDR2 is SVGAGI. V was shortened by 0 bases and J by 2 bases, with 12 bases between the two germline ends. CDR3 bases: TGTGCCAGCAGTTACTCGGGCGACCTGGACACAGATACGCAGTATTTT. Translating gives CASSYSGDLDTDTQYF.

The chain uses TRBV6-1 and TRBJ2-3; D might be TRBD2 (5 bases). Germline V gene data show CDR1 as MNHNS and CDR2 as SASEGT. The V end was cut by 6 bases, the J end by 6 bases, with 19 bases between. The CDR3 sequence is 15 residues long. In DNA form, the CDR3 reads TGTGCCAGCAGCTCCTCGCTAGCTTTCTCCGATACGCAGTATTTT. This sequence encodes CASSSSLAFSDTQYF.

The chain carries TRBV11-3 and TRBJ2-3; D unclear. The CDR3 has 13 amino acids. V was clipped by 8 bases and J by 1 base, with 10 bases between them. Germline V lookup: CDR1 SGHNT, CDR2 YENEEA. The CDR3 spells CASELSGTDTQYF. The CDR3 DNA follows: TGTGCCAGCGAACTTTCGGGCACAGATACGCAGTATTTT.

The chain employs TRBV15 and TRBJ1-5, with D uncertain. Between the trimmed V and J ends, which lost 0 bases and 4 bases, there was a span of 10 bases. Germline lookup yields CDR1 LNHNV and CDR2 YYDKDF (reference sequence). This CDR3 comprises 15 residues. The CDR3 DNA reads as TGTGCCACCAGCAGAGATGGGATTTTAAATCAGCCCCAGCATTTT. Amino acid sequence: CATSRDGILNQPQHF. Looking up the rest from reference TRBV15 and TRBJ1-5 gives the full variable domain: DAMVIQNPRYQVTQFGKPVTLSCSQTLNHNVMYWYQQKSSQAPKLLFHYYDKDFNNEADTPDNFQSRRPNTSFCFLDIRSPGLGDTAMYLCATSRDGILNQPQHFGDGTRLSIL.

V gene TRBV18 combines with J gene TRBJ2-4; TRBD1 aligns across 7 bases. This CDR3 has 16 amino acids. V dropped 5 bases and J dropped 3; count of bases not matched to a gene: 10. The V gene's germline CDR1 is KGHSH and CDR2 LQKENI. The CDR3 sequence: CASSTLDRVGKNIQYF. As DNA, the CDR3 is TGTGCCAGCTCAACCCTAGACAGGGTAGGCAAAAACATTCAGTACTTC.

The chain uses TRBV18 and TRBJ2-7, with D unclear. The CDR3 spans 14 residues. Germline V gives CDR1 KGHSH, CDR2 LQKENI. Trimming cost V 0 bases and J 4 bases, with 10 bases left between them. The CDR3 reads CASSPPVDKYEQYF. In nucleotides, the CDR3 is TGTGCCAGCTCACCACCAGTGGATAAGTACGAGCAGTACTTC.

The V and J genes are TRBV9 and TRBJ2-7, with 11 bases lining up with TRBD1. In germline, CDR1 is SGDLS, CDR2 YYNGEE. Trimming at V came to 2 bases and at J to 0 bases, leaving 1 base not matched to a gene. The CDR3 runs to 15 residues. CDR3 loop: CASSVGQGASYEQYF. Here the CDR3 DNA reads TGTGCCAGCAGCGTTGGACAGGGGGCCTCCTACGAGCAGTACTTC.

This clone was counted a few times. The rearrangement links TRBV19 to TRBJ2-7; tentative D call: TRBD1 (5 bases). Germline CDR1 reads LNHDA; CDR2 reads SQIVND (reference sequence). The CDR3 covers 13 residues. V dropped 5 bases and J dropped 7 bases, with 15 bases sitting between them. For the CDR3, the DNA is TGTGCCAGTAGTTTGGACACCCTGGGGGAGCAGTACTTC. Its protein is CASSLDTLGEQYF.

The rearrangement uses TRBV5-1 and TRBJ2-1; D not certain. This CDR3 contains 15 residues. CDR1 and CDR2 from the germline V gene are SGHRS and YFSETQ. V was clipped by 4 bases and J by 0 bases, with 11 bases between them. This chain's CDR3 is CASSLTFSSYNEQFF. CDR3 coding DNA: TGCGCCAGCAGCCTCACCTTTAGCTCCTACAATGAGCAGTTCTTC.

V gene TRBV2 combines with J gene TRBJ1-5, with a tentative D call TRBD1 (6 bases). The CDR3 covers 15 residues. Per the germline V gene, CDR1 is SNHLY and CDR2 is FYNNEI. The V end lost 5 bases, the J end lost 4 bases, and 15 bases lay between the germline ends. The CDR3 DNA follows: TGTGCCAGCAGTCCCGAGGGGGGCGGGAATCAGCCCCAGCATTTT. Translated, it gives CASSPEGGGNQPQHF.

J is TRBJ2-2 and V is TRBV28; 10 bases fit TRBD2. Looked up from germline, CDR1 is MDHEN and CDR2 is SYDVKM. The V gene end was trimmed by 5 bases and the J gene end by 5 bases; junction bases not matched to a gene: 5. The CDR3 contains 15 residues. CDR3 bases: TGTGCCAGCAGTCCAGCGGGAGGGTTGACCGGGGAGCTGTTTTTT. Its protein product is CASSPAGGLTGELFF.

CDR3 region: CASSIRGFGEQYF. The CDR3 nucleotides read TGTGCCAGCAGCATCAGGGGATTCGGCGAGCAGTACTTC. This chain uses TRBV27 with TRBJ2-7; D may be TRBD1 (6 bases). Looked up from germline, CDR1 is MNHEY and CDR2 is SMNVEV (reference sequence). V was shortened by 6 bases and J by 6 bases, with 15 bases between the two germline ends. CDR3 length equals 13 residues.

The gene calls are TRBV5-4 and TRBJ1-2, with TRBD1 matching 9 bases. Germline-derived CDR1 and CDR2 are SGHNT and YYREEE (reference sequence). The CDR3 totals 14 residues. The J segment lost 4 bases and the V segment lost 3 bases, leaving 4 bases of the junction unmatched. CDR3 protein: CASSSPGQGYGYTF. As DNA, the CDR3 is TGTGCCAGCAGCTCCCCGGGACAGGGCTATGGCTACACCTTC.

This chain joins TRBV5-6 and TRBJ1-1; D may be TRBD1 (5 bases). CDR1 and CDR2 (germline): SGHDT, YYEEEE. The length of the CDR3 is 14 residues. V lost 0 bases to trimming and J lost 10 bases, with 16 bases between them. Written as DNA, the CDR3 is TGTGCCAGCAGCTTGGGCCAGGGCACATTGGTAGCTTTCTTT. It codes for CASSLGQGTLVAFF.

The chain has TRBV6-1 and TRBJ1-2; no clear D. Trimming left V 2 bases short and J 1 base short, with 5 bases between. CDR1 and CDR2 (germline): MNHNS, SASEGT. The CDR3 runs 13 residues. CDR3 residues: CASSESFNYGYTF. The CDR3 DNA reads as TGTGCCAGCAGTGAATCTTTTAACTATGGCTACACCTTC.

The chain carries TRBV19 and TRBJ2-7; 10 bases are shared with TRBD2. Germline values: CDR1 LNHDA, CDR2 SQIVND (reference sequence). The length of the CDR3 is 16 residues. J gave up 0 bases and V 5 bases, and 7 bases lay outside the gene matches. In nucleotides, the CDR3 is TGTGCCAGTAGTTCTAGCGGGAGCCGGGGCTCCTACGAGCAGTACTTC. The encoded protein is CASSSSGSRGSYEQYF.

CDR3: CASTSTPVGNTIYF. CDR3 sequence (DNA): TGTGCCAGCACGTCGACCCCTGTAGGAAACACCATATATTTT. This chain joins TRBV28 and TRBJ1-3; the D is unclear. Germline values: CDR1 MDHEN, CDR2 SYDVKM. The V gene lost 7 bases and the J gene lost 4 bases, with 14 bases spanning the gap. This CDR3 region has 14 residues.

This clone was seen once. V usage is TRBV10-3 and J usage is TRBJ2-1; 7 bases line up with TRBD2. Germline trimming cut 4 bases from V and 9 bases from J; bases unmatched to any gene: 9. The CDR3 runs 14 residues. Germline V gives CDR1 ENHRY, CDR2 SYGVKD. The CDR3 bases are TGTGCCATCAGTGCTGCTAGCGGCAAGGGTGAGCAGTTCTTC. It codes for CAISAASGKGEQFF.

This clone has a single count. The chain uses TRBV7-2 and TRBJ2-1; D is possibly TRBD1 or TRBD2 (5 bases each). This CDR3 spans 15 amino acids. Per germline, CDR1 SGHTA and CDR2 FQGNSA. V gave up 1 base and J gave up 4 bases, with 11 bases separating them. For the CDR3, the DNA is TGTGCCAGCAGCTTAGGACCGGGACGATACAATGAGCAGTTCTTC. Translating it yields CASSLGPGRYNEQFF. Looking up the rest from reference TRBV7-2 and TRBJ2-1 gives the full variable domain: GAGVSQSPSNKVTEKGKDVELRCDPISGHTALYWYRQSLGQGLEFLIYFQGNSAPDKSGLPSDRFSAERTGGSVSTLTIQRTQQEDSAVYLCASSLGPGRYNEQFFGPGTRLTVL.

The chain has TRBV19 and TRBJ1-2; D perhaps matches TRBD1 (6 bases). The V gene lost 4 bases and the J gene lost 4 bases, with 13 bases spanning the gap. This CDR3 contains 14 residues. Looked up from germline, CDR1 is LNHDA and CDR2 is SQIVND (reference sequence). The CDR3 coding sequence is TGTGCCAGTAGTAAGCCAGGGGAGACCTATGGCTACACCTTC. It yields the protein CASSKPGETYGYTF.

This clone has only a few counts. The chain recombines TRBV2 with TRBJ1-1; perhaps TRBD1 as D (5 bases). Germline V CDR1 and CDR2: SNHLY, FYNNEI. The V and J ends lost 6 bases and 0 bases respectively, with 8 bases between them. CDR3 length: 13 amino acids. The CDR3 reads CASRTTVNTEAFF. The CDR3 DNA follows: TGTGCCAGCAGGACGACAGTGAACACTGAAGCTTTCTTT.

The V and J genes are TRBV28 and TRBJ2-7; D is possibly TRBD2 (6 bases). Germline lookup yields CDR1 MDHEN and CDR2 SYDVKM. The V end lost 5 bases, the J end lost 7 bases, and 21 bases lay between the germline ends. CDR3 length: 15 amino acids. CDR3 nucleotide sequence: TGTGCCAGCAGTCAGTCCACTAGCTCGGTTAGTGAGCAGTACTTC. This gives the protein CASSQSTSSVSEQYF.

The chain joins TRBV7-6 to TRBJ1-3; unclear D gene. Germline V gene data show CDR1 as SGHVS and CDR2 as FNYEAQ. The V end was cut by 5 bases, the J end by 3 bases, with 14 bases between. The CDR3 spans 15 residues. The DNA of the CDR3 is TGTGCCAGCAGCCTCAACCCTAACCTTGGAAACACCATATATTTT. It translates to CASSLNPNLGNTIYF.

The table lists this clone with a count of one. J is TRBJ1-2 and V is TRBV5-1, with D possibly being TRBD1 (6 bases). The germline V gene encodes CDR1 SGHRS and CDR2 YFSETQ. With 0 bases removed from V and 3 bases from J, the gap between germline ends came to 9 bases. The CDR3 is 14 amino acids. The CDR3 DNA follows: TGCGCCAGCAGCTTGGTGGGGGCGGACTATGGCTACACCTTC. Encoded protein: CASSLVGADYGYTF.

The rearrangement links TRBV7-2 to TRBJ1-4; D remains ambiguous. The CDR3 is 14 residues long. V was clipped by 0 bases and J by 4 bases, with 6 bases between them. From germline, CDR1 is SGHTA and CDR2 FQGNSA. This chain's CDR3 is CASSLAHNNEKLFF. DNA of the CDR3: TGTGCCAGCAGCTTAGCACACAATAATGAAAAACTGTTTTTT.